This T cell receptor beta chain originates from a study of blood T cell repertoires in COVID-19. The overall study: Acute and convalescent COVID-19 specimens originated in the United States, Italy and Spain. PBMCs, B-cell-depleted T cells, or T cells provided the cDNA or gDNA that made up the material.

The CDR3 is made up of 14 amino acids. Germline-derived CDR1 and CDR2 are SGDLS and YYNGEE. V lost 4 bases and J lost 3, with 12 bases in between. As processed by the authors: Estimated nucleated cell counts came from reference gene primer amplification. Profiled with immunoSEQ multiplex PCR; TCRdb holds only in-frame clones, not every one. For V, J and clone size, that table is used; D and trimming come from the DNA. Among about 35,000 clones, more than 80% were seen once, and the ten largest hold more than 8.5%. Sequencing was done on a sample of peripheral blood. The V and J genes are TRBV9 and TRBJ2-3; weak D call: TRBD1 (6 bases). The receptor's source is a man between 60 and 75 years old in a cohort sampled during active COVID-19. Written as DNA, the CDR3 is TGTGCCAGCAGCCCAGGACAGCGGACAGATACGCAGTATTTT. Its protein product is CASSPGQRTDTQYF. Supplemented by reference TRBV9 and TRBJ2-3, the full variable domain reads DSGVTQTPKHLITATGQRVTLRCSPRSGDLSVYWYQQSLDQGLQFLIQYYNGEERAKGNILERFSAQQFPDLHSELNLSSLELGDSALYFCASSPGQRTDTQYFGPGTRLTVL.